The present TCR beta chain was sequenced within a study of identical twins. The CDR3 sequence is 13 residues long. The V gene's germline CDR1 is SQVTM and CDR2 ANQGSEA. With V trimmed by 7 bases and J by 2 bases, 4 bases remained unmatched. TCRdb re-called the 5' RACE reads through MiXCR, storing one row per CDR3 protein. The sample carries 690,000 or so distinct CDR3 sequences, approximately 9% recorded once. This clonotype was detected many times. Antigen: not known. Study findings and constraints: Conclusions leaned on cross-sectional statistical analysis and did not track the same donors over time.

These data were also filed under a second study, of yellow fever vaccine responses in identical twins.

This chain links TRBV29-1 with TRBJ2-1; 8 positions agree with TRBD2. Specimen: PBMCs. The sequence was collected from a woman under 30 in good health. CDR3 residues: CSESGGAYNEQFF. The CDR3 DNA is TGCAGCGAATCGGGGGGGGCCTACAATGAGCAGTTCTTC.